This T cell receptor beta chain was profiled in a study of T cells in localized non-small cell lung cancer. Study conclusions and caveats: Uninvolved adjacent lung showed peak T cell clonality, exceeding tumor.

On this clone: No antigen is known for it.

Data came from immunoSEQ multiplex PCR; TCRdb stores just in-frame clones and leaves some out. The sample lists fewer than 40,000 clones; 93% were seen once. The CDR3 length is 15 residues. CDR1 is KGHSH and CDR2 is LQKENI in the germline V gene. V dropped 3 bases and J dropped 2; count of bases not matched to a gene: 5. This clonotype originated in a female donor older than 55 with stage I lung adenocarcinoma. The sample here was peripheral blood, taken before any cancer treatment. V is TRBV18 and J is TRBJ2-3, with 7 nucleotides matching TRBD1. CDR3 nucleotide sequence: TGTGCCAGCTCACCTGGACAGGACCACACAGATACGCAGTATTTT. Protein product: CASSPGQDHTDTQYF.